This T cell receptor beta chain was recorded in a study of blood T cell repertoires in COVID-19. CDR1 is SGHRS and CDR2 is YFSETQ in the germline V gene. CDR3 length: 14 residues. The V gene end was trimmed by 4 bases and the J gene end by 4 bases; junction bases not matched to a gene: 4. In the authors' workflow: Amplification of reference gene primers provided the estimated nucleated cell counts. Profiled with immunoSEQ multiplex PCR; TCRdb holds only in-frame clones, not every one. V and J calls and clone size follow that table, whereas D and trimming were derived from the DNA. The table includes approximately 130,000 clones, approximately 82% detected once.

The chain employs TRBV5-1 and TRBJ2-7, with 11 bases aligning to TRBD2. The sample consisted of peripheral blood. The TCR originated in an older man with active or convalescent COVID-19. Written as DNA, the CDR3 is TGCGCCAGCAGCCTTTCTAGCGGGGGGTACGAGCAGTACTTC. Translation: CASSLSSGGYEQYF.